Listed below are T cell receptor beta chains from one sample, sequenced in a study of identical twins. TCRdb called the 5' RACE reads again in MiXCR, with one record for every CDR3 protein. The table includes 1.5 million to 2 million distinct CDR3 sequences, under 35% detected once. Sequences were obtained from cord blood. Source of these receptors: a newborn girl in good health. The CDR3 runs from the conserved cysteine through the conserved F or W. D genes are given only for firm matches. Size values are once, few and many counts, or a class for expanded clones, and some rows have none.

V	J	size	D	CDR3	DNA
TRBV25-1	TRBJ2-5	NA	NA	CASSEWRGGGETQYF	TGTGCCAGCAGTGAATGGAGGGGGGGCGGCGAGACCCAGTACTTC
TRBV20-1	TRBJ2-3	few	NA	CSVDSPRIAHNTQYF	TGCAGTGTAGACTCACCCCGCATCGCCCATAATACGCAGTATTTT
TRBV4-1	TRBJ2-3	many	NA	CASSQDLKDPRHTDTQYF	TGCGCCAGCAGCCAAGATCTTAAGGACCCCCGTCACACAGATACGCAGTATTTT
TRBV6-1	TRBJ2-1	NA	TRBD1	CASSAPRQGMNYNEQFF	TGTGCCAGCAGTGCTCCCAGACAGGGGATGAACTACAATGAGCAGTTCTTC
TRBV30	TRBJ1-6	NA	NA	CAWSERSPLHF	TGTGCCTGGAGTGAAAGGTCACCCCTCCACTTT
TRBV28	TRBJ2-3	NA	TRBD2	CASSLRASGTLLDTQYF	TGTGCCAGCAGTTTAAGGGCTAGCGGGACCCTCTTAGATACGCAGTATTTT
TRBV28	TRBJ2-7	NA	NA	CASNLGLRSYEQYF	TGTGCCAGCAACCTGGGACTCAGATCCTACGAGCAGTACTTC
TRBV20-1	TRBJ1-2	many	NA	CSARDFDKIYGYTF	TGCAGTGCTAGAGATTTCGACAAGATCTATGGCTACACCTTC
TRBV20-1	TRBJ1-6	NA	TRBD1	CSAKAGTDNSPLHF	TGCAGTGCTAAGGCCGGGACAGATAATTCACCCCTCCACTTT
TRBV6-6	TRBJ2-7	NA	TRBD1	CASSYSQGAREQYF	TGTGCCAGCAGTTACTCCCAGGGGGCGAGGGAGCAGTACTTC
TRBV2	TRBJ2-7	few	NA	CASISRASYEQYF	TGTGCCAGCATCAGCAGGGCCTCCTACGAGCAGTACTTC
TRBV2	TRBJ1-1	NA	TRBD1	CATRQGKWDEAFF	TGTGCCACCAGACAGGGGAAGTGGGATGAAGCTTTCTTT
TRBV11-2	TRBJ2-1	few	TRBD1	CASSFTGDRVRYNEQFF	TGTGCCAGCAGCTTCACCGGGGACAGGGTAAGGTACAATGAGCAGTTCTTC
TRBV12-3/TRBV12-4	TRBJ2-4	few	NA	CASSEPRERAKNIQYF	TGTGCCAGCAGTGAACCTAGAGAGAGAGCCAAAAACATTCAGTACTTC
TRBV6-6	TRBJ1-2	NA	TRBD1	CASSYAPGQGYGYTF	TGTGCCAGCAGTTACGCGCCGGGACAGGGGTATGGCTACACCTTC
TRBV5-6	TRBJ1-5	once	TRBD1	CASSFRATGDNQPQHF	TGTGCCAGCAGCTTTCGTGCGACAGGGGATAATCAGCCCCAGCATTTT
TRBV12-3/TRBV12-4	TRBJ2-7	NA	NA	CASTQGGFEQYF	TGTGCCAGCACCCAGGGGGGTTTCGAGCAGTACTTC
TRBV6-5	TRBJ2-2	NA	NA	CASSYVRLIRDTGELFF	TGTGCCAGCAGTTACGTCCGACTAATCCGGGACACCGGGGAGCTGTTTTTT
TRBV24-1	TRBJ2-3	NA	NA	CATSDRLSGASTDTQYF	TGTGCCACCAGTGATCGCCTCAGCGGAGCTAGCACAGATACGCAGTATTTT
TRBV11-2	TRBJ2-1	NA	NA	CASSLEGGHLGEQFF	TGTGCCAGCAGCTTAGAGGGGGGCCACCTCGGTGAGCAGTTCTTC
TRBV15	TRBJ2-3	NA	NA	CATSRAGGRQYF	TGTGCCACCAGCAGAGCCGGGGGAAGGCAGTATTTT
TRBV3-1	TRBJ1-4	NA	NA	CASSRLTLSQGRYEKLFF	TGTGCCAGCAGCCGGCTAACCCTATCACAGGGTAGATATGAAAAACTGTTTTTT
TRBV7-2	TRBJ2-7	many	NA	CASSLANYEQYF	TGTGCCAGCAGCTTAGCGAATTACGAGCAGTACTTC
TRBV27	TRBJ2-3	many	NA	CASSLFGGGDTQYF	TGTGCCAGCAGTTTATTCGGGGGTGGGGATACGCAGTATTTT
TRBV10-3	TRBJ2-7	NA	TRBD2	CATGTSGDSYEQYF	TGTGCCACCGGGACTAGCGGCGACTCCTACGAGCAGTACTTC
TRBV7-9	TRBJ2-1	few	NA	CASSLFATRDSYNEQFF	TGTGCCAGCAGCTTATTCGCGACTAGGGACTCCTACAATGAGCAGTTCTTC
TRBV9	TRBJ1-6	NA	NA	CASSVSSGGSYFRSPLHF	TGTGCCAGCAGCGTATCCAGCGGTGGGTCTTACTTCAGGTCACCCCTCCACTTT
TRBV7-2	TRBJ1-4	NA	NA	CANSLAGERLFF	TGTGCCAACAGCTTAGCGGGGGAAAGACTGTTTTTT
TRBV20-1	TRBJ2-7	NA	NA	CSARDIQGGDPYEQYF	TGCAGTGCTAGAGATATCCAGGGGGGGGATCCCTACGAGCAGTACTTC
TRBV2	TRBJ2-7	few	NA	CASSGDLDYRGRQYF	TGTGCCAGCAGCGGGGACCTCGACTACCGAGGGCGGCAGTACTTC
TRBV6-6	TRBJ2-5	NA	NA	CASSHTVTGGNQETQYF	TGTGCCAGCAGTCACACCGTGACCGGTGGAAACCAAGAGACCCAGTACTTC
TRBV20-1	TRBJ2-1	once	TRBD2	CSANGLLAGSNEQFF	TGCAGTGCGAACGGTCTTCTAGCGGGATCCAATGAGCAGTTCTTC
TRBV20-1	TRBJ2-7	NA	TRBD2	CSARGGTSGGLFSSYEQYF	TGCAGTGCTAGAGGGGGGACTAGCGGGGGCCTCTTTAGCTCCTACGAGCAGTACTTC
TRBV5-1	TRBJ2-1	few	TRBD1	CASGGQGASNEQFF	TGCGCCAGCGGGGGACAGGGGGCATCGAATGAGCAGTTCTTC
TRBV20-1	TRBJ1-6	NA	NA	CSARRESGSYNSPLHF	TGCAGTGCTAGAAGGGAGTCGGGCTCCTATAATTCACCCCTCCACTTT
TRBV20-1	TRBJ2-1	NA	NA	CSARDLGTLSSYNEQFF	TGCAGTGCTAGAGATCTCGGGACACTGAGCTCCTACAATGAGCAGTTCTTC
TRBV9	TRBJ1-2	NA	NA	CASSVAQVPYGYTF	TGTGCCAGCAGCGTAGCACAGGTGCCCTATGGCTACACCTTC
TRBV24-1	TRBJ2-1	NA	NA	CATSDLRGYNEQFF	TGTGCCACCAGTGATCTCAGGGGATACAATGAGCAGTTCTTC
TRBV12-5	TRBJ2-5	NA	NA	CASGLSGQLGEAQYF	TGTGCTAGTGGTTTGAGCGGACAGCTCGGAGAGGCCCAGTACTTC
TRBV7-2	TRBJ1-1	NA	NA	CASSLVSPGANTEAFF	TGTGCCAGCAGCTTAGTTAGCCCGGGAGCTAACACTGAAGCTTTCTTT
TRBV24-1	TRBJ2-1	many	TRBD2	CATSETSRENEQFF	TGTGCCACCAGTGAGACTAGCCGGGAAAATGAGCAGTTCTTC
TRBV20-1	TRBJ1-2	few	TRBD1	CSAPGQGTYGYTF	TGCAGTGCTCCTGGACAGGGTACCTATGGCTACACCTTC
TRBV7-9	TRBJ1-2	few	NA	CASSLAYHGYTF	TGTGCCAGCAGCTTAGCGTATCATGGCTACACCTTC
TRBV10-3	TRBJ1-1	few	NA	CAISRGIGTEAFF	TGTGCCATCAGCCGGGGGATAGGCACTGAAGCTTTCTTT
TRBV20-1	TRBJ2-3	NA	NA	CNRLSGQTDTQYF	TGCAATAGGCTTAGCGGCCAAACAGATACGCAGTATTTT
TRBV6-1	TRBJ2-2	few	TRBD1	CASRPGTGITGELFF	TGTGCCAGCAGGCCCGGGACAGGGATCACCGGGGAGCTGTTTTTT
TRBV14	TRBJ2-7	NA	TRBD2	CASSQGLAGVSAEQYF	TGTGCCAGCAGCCAAGGGCTAGCGGGAGTATCTGCCGAGCAGTACTTC
TRBV20-1	TRBJ2-4	few	NA	CSAPNRGLGYF	TGCAGTGCTCCAAATCGGGGGCTCGGGTACTTC
TRBV29-1	TRBJ2-3	NA	TRBD2	CSVGTSGRDTDTQYF	TGCAGCGTCGGGACTAGCGGGAGGGACACAGATACGCAGTATTTT
TRBV12-3/TRBV12-4	TRBJ2-1	NA	TRBD2	CASRWLAGVHNEQFF	TGTGCCAGCAGGTGGCTAGCGGGAGTCCACAATGAGCAGTTCTTC
TRBV12-3/TRBV12-4	TRBJ2-1	many	NA	CASSFLTGEQFF	TGTGCCAGCAGTTTCCTTACGGGAGAGCAGTTCTTC
TRBV5-1	TRBJ2-1	NA	TRBD2	CASSRDPGAGSSYNEQFF	TGCGCCAGCAGTAGGGATCCTGGAGCGGGAAGCTCCTACAATGAGCAGTTCTTC
TRBV7-9	TRBJ2-1	few	TRBD2	CASSLGREGRVNEQFF	TGTGCCAGCAGCTTAGGGCGGGAGGGCCGTGTAAATGAGCAGTTCTTC
TRBV20-1	TRBJ1-1	NA	TRBD1	CSAKTGYTEAFF	TGCAGTGCTAAGACAGGGTACACTGAAGCTTTCTTT
TRBV6-6	TRBJ2-6	few	NA	CASSPPRQASGANVLTF	TGTGCCAGCAGCCCACCCCGACAGGCCTCTGGGGCCAACGTCCTGACTTTC
TRBV6-2/TRBV6-3	TRBJ1-5	few	NA	CASSYLGRRGQPQHF	TGTGCCAGCAGTTACCTCGGACGAAGGGGTCAGCCCCAGCATTTT
TRBV20-1	TRBJ1-2	few	NA	CSAKDSLNYGYTF	TGCAGTGCCAAGGACAGCCTAAACTATGGCTACACCTTC
TRBV11-2	TRBJ2-7	NA	TRBD2	CASSPSFSGDYEQYF	TGTGCCAGCAGCCCGAGTTTTAGCGGGGACTACGAGCAGTACTTC
TRBV4-2	TRBJ2-1	NA	TRBD2	CASSQDPLGLAGALNAYNEQFF	TGTGCCAGCAGCCAAGATCCTCTGGGACTAGCGGGAGCTCTCAATGCCTACAATGAGCAGTTCTTC
TRBV20-1	TRBJ2-7	NA	NA	CSARASRAYEQYF	TGCAGTGCTAGGGCTTCCAGGGCCTACGAGCAGTACTTC